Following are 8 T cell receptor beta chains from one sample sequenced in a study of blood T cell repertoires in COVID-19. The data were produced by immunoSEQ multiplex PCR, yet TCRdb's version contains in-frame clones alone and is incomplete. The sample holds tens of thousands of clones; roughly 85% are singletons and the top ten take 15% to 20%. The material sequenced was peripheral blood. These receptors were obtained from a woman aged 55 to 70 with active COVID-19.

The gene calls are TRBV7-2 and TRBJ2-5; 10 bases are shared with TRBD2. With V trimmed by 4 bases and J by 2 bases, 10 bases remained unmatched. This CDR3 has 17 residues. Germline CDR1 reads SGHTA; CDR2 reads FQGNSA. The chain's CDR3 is CASSYTSSGRRQETQYF. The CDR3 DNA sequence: TGTGCCAGCAGCTATACGAGTAGCGGGAGGAGGCAAGAGACCCAGTACTTC.

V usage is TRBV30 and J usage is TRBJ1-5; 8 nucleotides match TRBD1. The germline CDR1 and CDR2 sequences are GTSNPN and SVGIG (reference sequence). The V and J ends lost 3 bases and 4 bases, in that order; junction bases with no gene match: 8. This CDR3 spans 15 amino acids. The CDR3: CAWRKGTGQNQPQHF. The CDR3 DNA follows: TGTGCCTGGAGAAAAGGGACAGGTCAAAATCAGCCCCAGCATTTT.

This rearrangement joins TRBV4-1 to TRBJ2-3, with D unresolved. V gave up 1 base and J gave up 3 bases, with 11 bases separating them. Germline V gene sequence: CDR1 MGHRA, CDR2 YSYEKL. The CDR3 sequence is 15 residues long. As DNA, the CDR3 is TGCGCCAGCAGCCAAGCGGCAGGATTAACAGATACGCAGTATTTT. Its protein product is CASSQAAGLTDTQYF.

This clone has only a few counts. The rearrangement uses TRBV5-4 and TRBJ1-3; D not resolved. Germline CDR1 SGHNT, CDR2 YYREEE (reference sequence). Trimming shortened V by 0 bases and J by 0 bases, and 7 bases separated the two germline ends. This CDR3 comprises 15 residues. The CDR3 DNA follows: TGTGCCAGCAGCTTGGGTGGGCACTCTGGAAACACCATATATTTT. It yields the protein CASSLGGHSGNTIYF.

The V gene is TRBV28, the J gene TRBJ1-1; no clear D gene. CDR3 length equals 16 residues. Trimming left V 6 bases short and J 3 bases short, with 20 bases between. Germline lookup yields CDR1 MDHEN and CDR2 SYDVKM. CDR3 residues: CASRGVRITPDTEAFF. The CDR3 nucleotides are TGTGCCAGCAGGGGAGTGAGGATAACCCCGGACACTGAAGCTTTCTTT.

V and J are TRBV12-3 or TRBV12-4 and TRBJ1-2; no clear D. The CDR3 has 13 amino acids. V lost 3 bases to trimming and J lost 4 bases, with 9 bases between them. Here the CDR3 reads CASSLAVGYGYTF. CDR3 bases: TGTGCCAGCAGTTTGGCGGTTGGCTATGGCTACACCTTC.

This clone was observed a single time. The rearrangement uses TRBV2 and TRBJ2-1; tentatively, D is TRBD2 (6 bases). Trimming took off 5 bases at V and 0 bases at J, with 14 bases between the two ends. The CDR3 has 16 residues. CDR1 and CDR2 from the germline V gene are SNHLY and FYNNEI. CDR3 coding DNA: TGTGCCAGCAGTACCGACGGGGGAAGCTCCTACAATGAGCAGTTCTTC. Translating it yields CASSTDGGSSYNEQFF. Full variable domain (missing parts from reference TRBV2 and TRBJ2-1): EPEVTQTPSHQVTQMGQEVILRCVPISNHLYFYWYRQILGQKVEFLVSFYNNEISEKSEIFDDQFSVERPDGSNFTLKIRSTKLEDSAMYFCASSTDGGSSYNEQFFGPGTRLTVL.

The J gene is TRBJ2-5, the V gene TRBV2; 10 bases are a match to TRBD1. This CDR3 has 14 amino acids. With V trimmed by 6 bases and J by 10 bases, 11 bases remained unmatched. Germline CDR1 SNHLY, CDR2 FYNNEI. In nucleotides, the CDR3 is TGTGCCAGCAGCGCTTTTCAGGGACAGGGGAACCAGTACTTC. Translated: CASSAFQGQGNQYF.